The 12 T cell receptor beta chains reported below all come from one sample, sequenced in a study of T cell repertoires in aging, cancer and after chemotherapy. TCR beta rearrangements were amplified from peripheral blood genomic DNA. TRB rearrangements spanning V, D and J were amplified using mixed TRB-A/B primers. TCRdb used MiXCR to reprocess the multiplex PCR reads, holding one entry per CDR3 protein. The data show hundreds of distinct CDR3 sequences, roughly 32% seen once. The specimen was blood. The receptors originated from a human donor with a blood cancer.

The J gene is TRBJ2-1, the V gene TRBV19; 11 bases map to TRBD2. This CDR3 contains 14 residues. The junction had 5 bases not matched to a gene; V was cut back by 7 bases and J by 6 bases. Germline V gene sequence: CDR1 LNHDA, CDR2 SQIVND (reference sequence). CDR3 region: CASTNSGGGNEQFF. The CDR3 nucleotides read TGTGCCAGTACCAATAGCGGGGGGGGCAATGAGCAGTTCTTC.

The chain is built from TRBV6-1 and TRBJ2-1, with a tentative D call TRBD1 (6 bases). In germline, CDR1 is MNHNS, CDR2 SASEGT. The CDR3 runs 15 residues. V shed 5 bases and J shed 0 bases, with 11 bases lying between them. The CDR3 spells CASSRGQSSYNEQFF. As DNA, the CDR3 is TGTGCCAGCAGTCGCGGACAGAGCTCCTACAATGAGCAGTTCTTC.

By share, this clonotype ranks as medium-sized (0.01 to 0.1%). The rearrangement links TRBV5-6 to TRBJ2-2, with TRBD1 as a possible D gene (5 bases). Trimming cost V 1 base and J 4 bases, with 14 bases left between them. CDR1 is SGHDT and CDR2 is YYEEEE in the germline V gene. CDR3 length: 16 residues. The CDR3 DNA is TGTGCCAGCAGCTTGTATCAGGGATTCGGCACCGGGGAGCTGTTTTTT. The encoded protein is CASSLYQGFGTGELFF.

The chain has TRBV11-3 and TRBJ1-1, with 8 bases that match TRBD1. Trimming at V came to 5 bases and at J to 8 bases, leaving 19 bases not matched to a gene. The CDR3 extends over 17 amino acids. Germline loops: CDR1 SGHNT, CDR2 YENEEA. This CDR3 reads CASSPQGARGGFEEAFF. The CDR3 region has the DNA TGTGCCAGCAGCCCCCAGGGGGCGCGGGGGGGCTTCGAGGAAGCTTTCTTT.

This clonotype is judged medium-sized. The gene calls are TRBV7-2 and TRBJ2-1; the D call may be TRBD1 or TRBD2 (5 bases each). CDR3 size: 15 residues. V shed 3 bases and J shed 7 bases, with 16 bases lying between them. From germline, CDR1 is SGHTA and CDR2 FQGNSA. CDR3 sequence reads: CASSLPGQGLNEQFF. CDR3 in DNA: TGTGCCAGCAGCTTGCCGGGGCAGGGATTGAATGAGCAGTTCTTC.

V and J are TRBV6-1 and TRBJ1-6; no definite D call. The CDR3 loop spans 16 amino acids. Germline loops: CDR1 MNHNS, CDR2 SASEGT. V was clipped by 3 bases and J by 0 bases, with 9 bases between them. The CDR3 sequence is CASSDPHSSYNSPLHF. In DNA, the CDR3 is TGTGCCAGCAGTGACCCCCATAGCTCCTATAATTCACCCCTCCACTTT.

CDR3 loop: CSVRGQGARNEQFF. As DNA, the CDR3 is TGCAGCGTCCGTGGACAGGGGGCGCGCAATGAGCAGTTCTTC. The chain couples TRBV29-1 to TRBJ2-1, with 11 nucleotides matching TRBD1. Germline CDR1 and CDR2: SQVTM and ANQGSEA. After removal of 6 bases from V and 6 bases from J, the junction contained 7 bases not matched to a gene. The CDR3 consists of 14 residues.

This clonotype is labeled as medium-sized. V gene TRBV20-1 combines with J gene TRBJ1-2; the D gene is possibly TRBD1 (6 bases). Trimming took off 5 bases at V and 3 bases at J, with 19 bases between the two ends. Germline values: CDR1 DFQATT, CDR2 SNEGSKA (reference sequence). The CDR3 consists of 15 residues. The chain's CDR3 is CSAGPSGGADYGYTF. CDR3 DNA: TGCAGTGCTGGCCCCTCCGGGGGCGCGGACTATGGCTACACCTTC.

The chain combines TRBV20-1 with TRBJ2-1, with 9 bases aligning to TRBD1. Germline V gene sequence: CDR1 DFQATT, CDR2 SNEGSKA (reference sequence). The CDR3 is made up of 13 amino acids. J was trimmed by 8 bases and V by 6 bases; bases with no gene match: 8. CDR3 nucleotides: TGCAGTGCGGGGACAGGGTGTTCGCATGAGCAGTTCTTC. Amino acids: CSAGTGCSHEQFF.

Judged by abundance, this clonotype is medium-sized. V is TRBV28 and J is TRBJ1-2; 8 bases fit TRBD1. The CDR3 has 16 amino acids. Germline CDR1 MDHEN, CDR2 SYDVKM. J was trimmed by 8 bases and V by 5 bases; bases with no gene match: 16. The CDR3 protein is CASSVPGQVSLWGYTF. Written as DNA, the CDR3 is TGTGCCAGCAGTGTACCGGGACAGGTGTCCCTTTGGGGCTACACCTTC.

This clonotype is labeled as hyperexpanded (1% or more). J is TRBJ2-3 and V is TRBV6-1; 7 bases match TRBD2. The length of the CDR3 is 16 residues. Germline-derived CDR1 and CDR2 are MNHNS and SASEGT. J gave up 5 bases and V 0 bases, and 8 bases lay outside the gene matches. DNA of the CDR3: TGTGCCAGCAGTGAAGCAAGAATGGCTAGCGGAGATACGCAGTATTTT. Protein sequence: CASSEARMASGDTQYF.

This clonotype came up a few times. The chain links TRBV7-6 to TRBJ2-1; 15 bases line up with TRBD2. CDR1 is SGHVS, CDR2 FNYEAQ, per germline. This CDR3 contains 15 residues. With 3 bases clipped from V and 8 bases from J, the junction kept 2 bases outside the gene matches. The CDR3, as DNA: TGTGCCAGCAGCTTGGGACTAGCGGGAGGCGATGAGCAGTTCTTC. Its translation is CASSLGLAGGDEQFF.